This entry concerns a single TCR beta chain. Its cognate antigen is unknown. This specimen belongs to a study of cytomegalovirus exposure and HLA in healthy donors. Study outcomes and limitations: Per a prior analysis, the majority of TCR beta V segments were productive roughly 90% or roughly 30% of the time. The number of N-insertions in an Asian-associated ancestry cluster was reportedly below the approximately 600-donor mean in a later analysis.

Researchers ran the PCR with 60 Vbeta and 13 Jbeta primers. Profiled with immunoSEQ multiplex PCR; TCRdb holds only in-frame clones, not every one. The sample totals around 130,000 clones; its top ten clones hold roughly 2%. Germline V gene data show CDR1 as SGHTA and CDR2 as FQGNSA. CDR3 length: 19 amino acids. V shed 5 bases, J shed 5 bases, and the junction held 22 bases outside the gene matches. When sampled, the donors appeared nominally healthy, though they likely had unrecorded immune exposures. Material: PBMCs. The TCR sequence derives from a woman aged 60-70 years in good health and CMV-seronegative. The rearrangement uses TRBV7-2 and TRBJ2-3, with TRBD2 matching over 7 bases. The CDR3 sequence is CASSLEAPRTAGRLDTQYF. CDR3 coding DNA: TGTGCCAGCAGCCTAGAAGCCCCCCGAACAGCGGGAAGGTTAGATACGCAGTATTTT.